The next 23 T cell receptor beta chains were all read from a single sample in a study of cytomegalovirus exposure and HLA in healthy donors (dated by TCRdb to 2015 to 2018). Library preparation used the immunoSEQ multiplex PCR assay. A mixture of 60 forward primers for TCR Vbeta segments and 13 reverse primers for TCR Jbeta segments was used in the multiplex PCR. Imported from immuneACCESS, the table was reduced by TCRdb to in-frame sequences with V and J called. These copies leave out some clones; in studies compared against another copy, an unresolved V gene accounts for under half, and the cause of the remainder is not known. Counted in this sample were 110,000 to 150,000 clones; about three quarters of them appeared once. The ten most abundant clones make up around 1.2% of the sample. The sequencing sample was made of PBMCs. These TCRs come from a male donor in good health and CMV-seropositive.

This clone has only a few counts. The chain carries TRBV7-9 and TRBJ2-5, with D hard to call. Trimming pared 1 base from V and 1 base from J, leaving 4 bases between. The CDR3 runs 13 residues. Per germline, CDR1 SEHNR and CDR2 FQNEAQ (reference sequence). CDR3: CASSLVAQETQYF. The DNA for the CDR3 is TGTGCCAGCAGCTTAGTAGCCCAAGAGACCCAGTACTTC.

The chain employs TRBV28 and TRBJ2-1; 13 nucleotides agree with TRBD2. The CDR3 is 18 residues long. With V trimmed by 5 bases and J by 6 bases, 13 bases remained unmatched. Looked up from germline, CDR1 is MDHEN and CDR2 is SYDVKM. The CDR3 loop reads CASSPLLAGGRKGNEQFF. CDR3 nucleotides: TGTGCCAGCAGTCCCCTACTAGCGGGAGGGCGAAAGGGCAATGAGCAGTTCTTC.

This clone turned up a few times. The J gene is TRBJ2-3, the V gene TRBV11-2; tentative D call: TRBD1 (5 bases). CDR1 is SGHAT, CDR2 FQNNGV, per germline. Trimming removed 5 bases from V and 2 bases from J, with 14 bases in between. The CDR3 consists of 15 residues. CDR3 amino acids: CASSPAGPPTDTQYF. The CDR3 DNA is TGTGCCAGCAGCCCGGCAGGGCCCCCCACAGATACGCAGTATTTT.

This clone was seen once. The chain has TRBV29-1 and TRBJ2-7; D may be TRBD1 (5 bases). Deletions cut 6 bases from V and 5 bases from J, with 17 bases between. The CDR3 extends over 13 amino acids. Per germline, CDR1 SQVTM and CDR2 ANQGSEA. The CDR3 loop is CSVRVAGSNEQYF. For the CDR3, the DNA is TGCAGCGTCAGAGTTGCAGGGTCCAACGAGCAGTACTTC.

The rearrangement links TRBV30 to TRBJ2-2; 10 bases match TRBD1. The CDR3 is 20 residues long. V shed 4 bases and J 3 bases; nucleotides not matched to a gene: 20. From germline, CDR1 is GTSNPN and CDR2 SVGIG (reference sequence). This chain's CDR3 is CAWTHGPGQGDLLYTGELFF. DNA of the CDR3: TGTGCCTGGACCCATGGTCCAGGACAGGGGGATTTGTTGTACACCGGGGAGCTGTTTTTT.

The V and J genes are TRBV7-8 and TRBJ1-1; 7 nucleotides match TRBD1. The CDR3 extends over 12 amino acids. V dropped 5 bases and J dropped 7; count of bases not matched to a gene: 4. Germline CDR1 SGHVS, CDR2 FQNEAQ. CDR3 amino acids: CASSPGGIEAFF. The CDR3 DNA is TGTGCCAGCAGCCCAGGGGGGATTGAAGCTTTCTTT.

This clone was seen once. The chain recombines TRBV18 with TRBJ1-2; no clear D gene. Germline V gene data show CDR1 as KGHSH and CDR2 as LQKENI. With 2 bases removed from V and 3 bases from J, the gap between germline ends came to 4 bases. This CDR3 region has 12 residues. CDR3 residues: CASSPTDYGYTF. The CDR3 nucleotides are TGTGCCAGCTCACCAACAGACTATGGCTACACCTTC.

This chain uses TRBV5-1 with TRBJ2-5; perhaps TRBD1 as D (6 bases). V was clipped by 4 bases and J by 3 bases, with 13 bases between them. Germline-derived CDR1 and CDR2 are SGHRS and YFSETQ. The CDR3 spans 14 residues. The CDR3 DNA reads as TGCGCCAGCAGCCCGGGACAAGCCGAAGAGACCCAGTACTTC. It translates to CASSPGQAEETQYF.

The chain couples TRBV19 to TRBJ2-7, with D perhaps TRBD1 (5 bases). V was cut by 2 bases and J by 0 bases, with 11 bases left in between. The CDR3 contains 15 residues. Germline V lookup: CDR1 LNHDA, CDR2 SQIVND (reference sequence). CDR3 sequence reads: CASSIRGLSSYEQYF. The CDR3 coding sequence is TGTGCCAGTAGTATAAGGGGCTTGTCCTCCTACGAGCAGTACTTC.

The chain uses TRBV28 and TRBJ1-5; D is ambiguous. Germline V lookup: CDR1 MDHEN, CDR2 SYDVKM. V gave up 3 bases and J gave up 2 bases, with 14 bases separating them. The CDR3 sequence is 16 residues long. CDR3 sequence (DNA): TGTGCCAGCAGTTTTGTATCGGGGTATGGCAATCAGCCCCAGCATTTT. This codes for CASSFVSGYGNQPQHF.

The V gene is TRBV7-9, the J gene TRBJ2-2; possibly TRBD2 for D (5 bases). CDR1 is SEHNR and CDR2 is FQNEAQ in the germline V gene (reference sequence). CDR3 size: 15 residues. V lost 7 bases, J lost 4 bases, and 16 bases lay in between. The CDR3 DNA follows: TGTGCCAGCACCCCTCCACCGGGGTCCACCGGGGAGCTGTTTTTT. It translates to CASTPPPGSTGELFF.

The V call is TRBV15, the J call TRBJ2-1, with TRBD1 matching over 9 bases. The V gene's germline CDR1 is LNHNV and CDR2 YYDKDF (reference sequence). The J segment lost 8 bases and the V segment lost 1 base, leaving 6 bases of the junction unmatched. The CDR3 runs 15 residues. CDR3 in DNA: TGTGCCACCAGCAGAGGATCGGACAGGGGAGATGAGCAGTTCTTC. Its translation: CATSRGSDRGDEQFF.

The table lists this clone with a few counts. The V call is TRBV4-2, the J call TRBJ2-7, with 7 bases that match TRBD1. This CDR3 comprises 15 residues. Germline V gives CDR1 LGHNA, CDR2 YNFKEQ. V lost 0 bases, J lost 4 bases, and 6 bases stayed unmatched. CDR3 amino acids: CASSQEVTGIYEQYF. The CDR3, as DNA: TGTGCCAGCAGCCAAGAGGTGACAGGGATTTACGAGCAGTACTTC.

The CDR3 reads CASSEIVSGASDTQYF. CDR3 DNA sequence: TGTGCCAGCAGTGAAATTGTTAGCGGGGCCTCAGATACGCAGTATTTT. J is TRBJ2-3 and V is TRBV6-1, with 8 bases that match TRBD2. The CDR3 covers 16 residues. CDR1 is MNHNS and CDR2 is SASEGT in the germline V gene. Trimming removed 2 bases from V and 4 bases from J; junction bases left unmatched: 8.

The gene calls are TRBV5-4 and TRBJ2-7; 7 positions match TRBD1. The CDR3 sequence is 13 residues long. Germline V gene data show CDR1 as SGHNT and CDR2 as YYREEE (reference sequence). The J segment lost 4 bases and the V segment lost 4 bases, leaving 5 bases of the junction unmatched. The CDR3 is CASSPQQGYEQYF. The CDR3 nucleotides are TGTGCCAGCAGCCCCCAACAGGGGTACGAGCAGTACTTC.

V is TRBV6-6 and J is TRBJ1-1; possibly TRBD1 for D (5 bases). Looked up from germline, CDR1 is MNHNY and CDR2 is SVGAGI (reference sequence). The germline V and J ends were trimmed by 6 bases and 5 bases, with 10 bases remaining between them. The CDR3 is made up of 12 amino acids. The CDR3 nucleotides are TGTGCCAGCAGGGGGCAAGGGACTGAAGCTTTCTTT. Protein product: CASRGQGTEAFF.

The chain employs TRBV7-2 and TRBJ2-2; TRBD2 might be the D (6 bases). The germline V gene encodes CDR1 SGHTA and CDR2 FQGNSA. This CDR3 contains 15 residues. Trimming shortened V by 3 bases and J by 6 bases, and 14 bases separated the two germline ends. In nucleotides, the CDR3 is TGTGCCAGCAGCTTCCGAGGAGGGGCCTCCGGGGAGCTGTTTTTT. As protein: CASSFRGGASGELFF.

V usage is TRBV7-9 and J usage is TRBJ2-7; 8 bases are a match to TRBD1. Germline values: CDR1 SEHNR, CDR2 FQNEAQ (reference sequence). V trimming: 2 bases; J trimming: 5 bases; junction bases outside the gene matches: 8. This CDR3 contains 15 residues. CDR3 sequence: CASSLQQGVRNEQYF. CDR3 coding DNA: TGTGCCAGCAGCTTACAACAGGGGGTCAGGAACGAGCAGTACTTC. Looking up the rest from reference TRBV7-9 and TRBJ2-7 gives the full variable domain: DTGVSQNPRHKITKRGQNVTFRCDPISEHNRLYWYRQTLGQGPEFLTYFQNEAQLEKSRLLSDRFSAERPKGSFSTLEIQRTEQGDSAMYLCASSLQQGVRNEQYFGPGTRLTVT.

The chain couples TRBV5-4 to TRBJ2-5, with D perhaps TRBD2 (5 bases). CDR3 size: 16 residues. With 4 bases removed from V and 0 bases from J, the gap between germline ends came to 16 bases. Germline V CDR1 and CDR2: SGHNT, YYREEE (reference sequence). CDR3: CASSPGIRFDQETQYF. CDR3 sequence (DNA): TGTGCCAGCAGCCCGGGGATACGCTTTGACCAAGAGACCCAGTACTTC.

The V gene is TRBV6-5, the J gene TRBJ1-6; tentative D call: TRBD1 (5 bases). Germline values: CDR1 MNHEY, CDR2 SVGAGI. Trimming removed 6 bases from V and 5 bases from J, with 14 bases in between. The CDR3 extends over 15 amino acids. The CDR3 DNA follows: TGTGCCAGCAGGGGGGGAGTGTTGAATAATTCACCCCTCCACTTT. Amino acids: CASRGGVLNNSPLHF.

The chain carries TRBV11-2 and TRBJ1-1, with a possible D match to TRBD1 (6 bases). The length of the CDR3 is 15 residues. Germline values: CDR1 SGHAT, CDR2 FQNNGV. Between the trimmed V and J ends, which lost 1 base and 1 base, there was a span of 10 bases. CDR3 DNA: TGTGCCAGCAGCTTAGGGATGGGGGCGAACACTGAAGCTTTCTTT. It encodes CASSLGMGANTEAFF.

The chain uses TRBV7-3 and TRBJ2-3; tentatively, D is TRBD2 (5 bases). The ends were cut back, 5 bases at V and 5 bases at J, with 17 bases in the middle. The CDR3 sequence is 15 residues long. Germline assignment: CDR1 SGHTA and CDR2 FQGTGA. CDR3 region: CASSPRATPGDTQYF. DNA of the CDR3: TGTGCCAGCAGCCCGCGGGCCACCCCGGGAGATACGCAGTATTTT.

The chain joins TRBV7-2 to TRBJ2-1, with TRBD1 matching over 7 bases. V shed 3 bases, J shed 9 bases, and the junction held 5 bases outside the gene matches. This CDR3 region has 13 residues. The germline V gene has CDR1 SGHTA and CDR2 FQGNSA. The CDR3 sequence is CASSFPTGFEQFF. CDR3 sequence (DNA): TGTGCCAGCAGCTTCCCGACAGGGTTTGAGCAGTTCTTC.